One T cell receptor beta chain is described in this entry. No antigen is known for it. Profiled with immunoSEQ multiplex PCR; TCRdb holds only in-frame clones, not every one. Here the sample spans under 80,000 clones, about 87% being singletons. This record belongs to a study of T cell responses to AZD1222 COVID-19 vaccine. Study-level information: Second-dose schedules of about 4 or about 12 weeks were combined. Study results and caveats: There were repertoire samples only from the period after the peak T cell response.

The sequence derives from an adult in good health. The specimen was peripheral blood, collected on day 0 of AZD1222 vaccination.

CDR3 residues: CASSAPGLVYEQYF. DNA of the CDR3: TGTGCCAGTAGTGCCCCGGGACTAGTTTACGAGCAGTACTTC. This chain connects TRBV19 to TRBJ2-7; 8 positions agree with TRBD2. CDR1 and CDR2 (germline): LNHDA, SQIVND (reference sequence). Trimming cost V 5 bases and J 4 bases; bases outside gene matches: 7. This CDR3 is 14 amino acids long.